The 6 T cell receptor beta chains presented below share a single source sample, sequenced in a study of regulatory T cells in long-lasting Graves disease. Stated time point: persistent/refractory GD, antithyroid drugs over 5 years with positive TRAb. Researchers made the TCR library from RNA that was extracted from PBMCs. In building TCR beta libraries, iRepertoire HTBI primers were used together with Arm-PCR of CDR3 regions. TCRdb re-called the multiplex PCR reads with MiXCR, one entry per CDR3 protein. The table records about 460,000 distinct CDR3 sequences, under 25% of them present only once. Sequencing used peripheral blood mononuclear cells (PBMCs), obtained when the disease was refractory, from a patient treated with antithyroid drugs. These receptors all stem from a female donor with Graves disease.

The J gene is TRBJ2-7, the V gene TRBV6-1, with D maybe TRBD2 (6 bases). The CDR3 runs to 14 residues. Germline loops: CDR1 MNHNS, CDR2 SASEGT. V lost 7 bases and J lost 1, with 14 bases in between. The chain's CDR3 is CASIKASASYEQYF. The CDR3, as DNA: TGTGCCAGCATCAAGGCTAGCGCGTCCTACGAGCAGTACTTC.

V and J are TRBV30 and TRBJ2-3, with 11 bases matching TRBD2. The germline gives CDR1 GTSNPN, CDR2 SVGIG (reference sequence). This CDR3 spans 16 amino acids. V shed 2 bases and J 2 bases; nucleotides not matched to a gene: 6. CDR3 coding DNA: TGTGCCTGGAGTTCCGGACTAGCGGGCTCCACAGATACGCAGTATTTT. Encoded protein: CAWSSGLAGSTDTQYF.

The genes are TRBV7-3 and TRBJ2-1, with 11 bases lining up with TRBD2. The CDR3 has 16 amino acids. V shed 4 bases and J 5 bases; nucleotides not matched to a gene: 7. CDR1 is SGHTA, CDR2 FQGTGA, per germline. CDR3 sequence: CASSSPLAGGNNEQFF. DNA of the CDR3: TGTGCCAGCAGCTCACCTCTAGCGGGGGGCAACAATGAGCAGTTCTTC.

This clonotype was seen just once. This chain connects TRBV14 to TRBJ2-7; 8 bases fit TRBD1. Germline V gives CDR1 SGHDN, CDR2 FVKESK. There are 13 residues in the CDR3. V lost 4 bases to trimming and J lost 7 bases; unmatched junction nucleotides: 6. CDR3: CASSPLDRVEQYF. DNA for the CDR3: TGTGCCAGCAGCCCCCTGGACAGGGTTGAGCAGTACTTC. Filled out from reference TRBV14 and TRBJ2-7, the complete variable domain reads EAGVTQFPSHSVIEKGQTVTLRCDPISGHDNLYWYRRVMGKEIKFLLHFVKESKQDESGMPNNRFLAERTGGTYSTLKVQPAELEDSGVYFCASSPLDRVEQYFGPGTRLTVT.

This rearrangement joins TRBV10-3 to TRBJ1-1, with a possible D match to TRBD1 (6 bases). Trimming removed 10 bases at V and 4 bases at J, with 16 bases between. CDR1 is ENHRY and CDR2 is SYGVKD in the germline V gene. This CDR3 is 13 amino acids long. DNA of the CDR3: TGTGCCAGCACCGAAGGGGGAGGCACTGAAGCTTTCTTT. Translation: CASTEGGGTEAFF.

The chain uses TRBV28 and TRBJ1-5; tentative D call: TRBD1 (5 bases). In germline, CDR1 is MDHEN, CDR2 SYDVKM. This CDR3 contains 15 residues. V shed 5 bases and J shed 7 bases, with 18 bases lying between them. The CDR3 region is CASSRGVRTTQPQHF. The CDR3 DNA is TGTGCCAGCAGTCGGGGGGTGAGGACAACCCAGCCCCAGCATTTT.